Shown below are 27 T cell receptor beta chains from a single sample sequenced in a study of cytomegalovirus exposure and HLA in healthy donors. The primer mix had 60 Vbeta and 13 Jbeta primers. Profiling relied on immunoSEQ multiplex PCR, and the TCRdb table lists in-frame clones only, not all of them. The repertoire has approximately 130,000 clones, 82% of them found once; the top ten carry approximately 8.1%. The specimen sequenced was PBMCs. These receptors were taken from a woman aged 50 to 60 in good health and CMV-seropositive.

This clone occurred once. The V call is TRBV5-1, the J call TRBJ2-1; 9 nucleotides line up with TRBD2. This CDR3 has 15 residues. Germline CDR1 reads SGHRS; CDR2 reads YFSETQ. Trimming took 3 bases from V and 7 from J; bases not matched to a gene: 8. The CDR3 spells CASSSIAGARNEQFF. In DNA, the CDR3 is TGCGCCAGCAGCTCCATAGCGGGAGCGCGAAATGAGCAGTTCTTC. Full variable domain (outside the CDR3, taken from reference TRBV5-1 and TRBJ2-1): KAGVTQTPRYLIKTRGQQVTLSCSPISGHRSVSWYQQTPGQGLQFLFEYFSETQRNKGNFPGRFSGRQFSNSRSEMNVSTLELGDSALYLCASSSIAGARNEQFFGPGTRLTVL.

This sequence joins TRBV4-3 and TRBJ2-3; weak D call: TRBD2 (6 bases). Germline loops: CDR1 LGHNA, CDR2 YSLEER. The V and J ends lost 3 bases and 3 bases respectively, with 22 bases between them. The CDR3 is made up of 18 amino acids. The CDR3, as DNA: TGCGCCAGCAGCCAGGGAGCCGCGGGGAGACAAAATACAGATACGCAGTATTTT. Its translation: CASSQGAAGRQNTDTQYF.

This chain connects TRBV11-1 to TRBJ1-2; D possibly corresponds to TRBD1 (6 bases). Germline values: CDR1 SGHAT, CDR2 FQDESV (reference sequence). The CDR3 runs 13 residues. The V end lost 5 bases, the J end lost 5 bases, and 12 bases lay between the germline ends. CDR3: CASSPGQGYGYTF. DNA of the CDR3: TGTGCCAGCAGCCCTGGGCAGGGGTATGGCTACACCTTC.

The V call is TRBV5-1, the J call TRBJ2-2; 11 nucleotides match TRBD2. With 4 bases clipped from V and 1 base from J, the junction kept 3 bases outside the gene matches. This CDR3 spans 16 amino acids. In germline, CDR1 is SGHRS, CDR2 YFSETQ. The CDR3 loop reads CASSPTSGGNTGELFF. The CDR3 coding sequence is TGCGCCAGCAGCCCTACTAGCGGGGGGAACACCGGGGAGCTGTTTTTT.

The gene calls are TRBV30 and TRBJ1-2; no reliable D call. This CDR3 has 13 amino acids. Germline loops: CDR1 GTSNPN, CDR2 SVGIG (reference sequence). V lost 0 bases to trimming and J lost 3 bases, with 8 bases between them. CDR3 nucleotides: TGTGCCTGGAGTGTAGGGAGGTACTATGGCTACACCTTC. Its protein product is CAWSVGRYYGYTF.

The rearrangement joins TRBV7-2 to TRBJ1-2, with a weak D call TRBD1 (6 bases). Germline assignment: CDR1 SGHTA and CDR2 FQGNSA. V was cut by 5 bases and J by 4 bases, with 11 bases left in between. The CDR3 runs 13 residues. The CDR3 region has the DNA TGTGCCAGCAGCATGGCAGGGGTCTATGGCTACACCTTC. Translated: CASSMAGVYGYTF.

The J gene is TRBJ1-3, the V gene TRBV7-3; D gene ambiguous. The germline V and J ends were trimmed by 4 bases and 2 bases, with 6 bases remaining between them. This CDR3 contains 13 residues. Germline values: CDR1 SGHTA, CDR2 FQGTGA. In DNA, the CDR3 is TGTGCCAGCAGCTCCTACGCTGGAAACACCATATATTTT. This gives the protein CASSSYAGNTIYF. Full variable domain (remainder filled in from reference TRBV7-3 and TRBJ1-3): GAGVSQTPSNKVTEKGKYVELRCDPISGHTALYWYRQSLGQGPEFLIYFQGTGAADDSGLPNDRFFAVRPEGSVSTLKIQRTERGDSAVYLCASSSYAGNTIYFGEGSWLTVV.

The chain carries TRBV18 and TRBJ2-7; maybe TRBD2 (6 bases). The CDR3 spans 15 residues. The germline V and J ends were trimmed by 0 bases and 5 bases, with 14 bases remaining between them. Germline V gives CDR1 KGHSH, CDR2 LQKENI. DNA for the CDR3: TGTGCCAGCTCACCACCGGGGAGGTTTGTAAACGAGCAGTACTTC. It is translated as CASSPPGRFVNEQYF.

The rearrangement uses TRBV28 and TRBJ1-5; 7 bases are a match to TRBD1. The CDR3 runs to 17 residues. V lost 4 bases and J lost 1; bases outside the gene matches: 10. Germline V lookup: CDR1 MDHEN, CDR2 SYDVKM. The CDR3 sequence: CASSSLPTGESNQPQHF. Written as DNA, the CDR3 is TGTGCCAGCAGTTCCCTCCCTACAGGGGAGAGCAATCAGCCCCAGCATTTT.

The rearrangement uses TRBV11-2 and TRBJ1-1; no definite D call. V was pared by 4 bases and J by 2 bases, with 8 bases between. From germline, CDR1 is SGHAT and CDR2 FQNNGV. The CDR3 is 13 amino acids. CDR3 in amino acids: CASSWQLNTEAFF. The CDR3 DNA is TGTGCCAGCAGCTGGCAGTTAAACACTGAAGCTTTCTTT.

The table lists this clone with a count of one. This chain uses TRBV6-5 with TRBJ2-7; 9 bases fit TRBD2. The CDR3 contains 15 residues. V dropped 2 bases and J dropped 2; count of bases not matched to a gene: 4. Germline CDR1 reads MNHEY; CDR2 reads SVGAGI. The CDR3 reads CASSYVASGTYEQYF. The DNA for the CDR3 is TGTGCCAGCAGTTACGTCGCTAGCGGGACCTACGAGCAGTACTTC.

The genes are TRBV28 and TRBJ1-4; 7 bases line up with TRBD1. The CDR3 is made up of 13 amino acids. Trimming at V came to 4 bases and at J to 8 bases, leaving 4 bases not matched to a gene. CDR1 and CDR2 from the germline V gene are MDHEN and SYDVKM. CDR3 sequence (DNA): TGTGCCAGCAGTTACAGGGGAGTCGAAAAACTGTTTTTT. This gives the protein CASSYRGVEKLFF.

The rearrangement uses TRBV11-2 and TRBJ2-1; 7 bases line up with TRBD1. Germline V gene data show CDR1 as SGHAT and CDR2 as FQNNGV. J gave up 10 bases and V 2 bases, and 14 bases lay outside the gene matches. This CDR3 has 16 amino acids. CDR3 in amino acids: CASSLPPRARGSEQFF. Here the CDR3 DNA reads TGTGCCAGCAGCTTACCACCACGGGCCAGGGGGTCGGAGCAGTTCTTC.

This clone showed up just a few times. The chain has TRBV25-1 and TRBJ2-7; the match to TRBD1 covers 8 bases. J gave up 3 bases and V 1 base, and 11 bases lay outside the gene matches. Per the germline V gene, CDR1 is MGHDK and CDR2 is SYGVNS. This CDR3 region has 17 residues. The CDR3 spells CASSEWGQGASNYEQYF. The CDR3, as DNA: TGTGCCAGCAGTGAATGGGGGCAGGGGGCTTCTAACTACGAGCAGTACTTC.

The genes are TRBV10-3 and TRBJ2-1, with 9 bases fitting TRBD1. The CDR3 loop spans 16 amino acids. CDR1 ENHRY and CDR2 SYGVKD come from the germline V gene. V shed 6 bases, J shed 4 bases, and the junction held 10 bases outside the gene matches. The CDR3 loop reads CAISSNRGQGYNEQFF. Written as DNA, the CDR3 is TGTGCCATCAGCTCGAACCGGGGACAGGGTTACAATGAGCAGTTCTTC.

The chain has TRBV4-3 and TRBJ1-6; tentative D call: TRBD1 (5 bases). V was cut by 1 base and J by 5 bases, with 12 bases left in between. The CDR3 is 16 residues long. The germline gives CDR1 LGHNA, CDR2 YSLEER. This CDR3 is CASSQGTRGDNSPLHF. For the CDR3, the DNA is TGCGCCAGCAGCCAAGGGACACGGGGGGATAATTCACCCCTCCACTTT.

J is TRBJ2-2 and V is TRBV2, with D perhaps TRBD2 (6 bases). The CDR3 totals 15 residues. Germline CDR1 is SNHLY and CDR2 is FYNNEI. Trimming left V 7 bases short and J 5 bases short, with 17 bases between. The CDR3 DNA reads TGTGCCAGCAACGTCCGATCGGAGGGAACCGGGGAGCTGTTTTTT. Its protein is CASNVRSEGTGELFF.

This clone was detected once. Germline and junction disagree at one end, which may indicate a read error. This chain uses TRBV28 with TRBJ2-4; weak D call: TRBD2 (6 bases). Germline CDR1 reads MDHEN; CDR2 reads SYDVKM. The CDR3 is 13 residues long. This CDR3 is CASREAGRNSQYF. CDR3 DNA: TGTGCCAGCAGAGAGGCAGGGAGGAACAGTCAGTACTTC.

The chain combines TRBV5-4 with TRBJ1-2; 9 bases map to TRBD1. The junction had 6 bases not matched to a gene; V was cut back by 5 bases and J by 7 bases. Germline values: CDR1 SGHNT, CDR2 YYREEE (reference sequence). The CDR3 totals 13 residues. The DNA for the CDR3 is TGTGCCAGCAGACTACAGGGGGCAAGTGGCTACACCTTC. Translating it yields CASRLQGASGYTF.

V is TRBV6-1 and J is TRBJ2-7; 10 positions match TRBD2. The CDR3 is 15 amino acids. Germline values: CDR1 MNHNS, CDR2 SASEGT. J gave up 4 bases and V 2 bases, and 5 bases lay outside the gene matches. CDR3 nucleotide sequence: TGTGCCAGCAGTGAACCCGGGACTAGCGCGTACGAGCAGTACTTC. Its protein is CASSEPGTSAYEQYF.

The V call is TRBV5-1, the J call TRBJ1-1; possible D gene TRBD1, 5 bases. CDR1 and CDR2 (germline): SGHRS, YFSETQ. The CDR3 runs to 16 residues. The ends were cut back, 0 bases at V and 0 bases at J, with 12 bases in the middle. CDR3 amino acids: CASSLATDRLNTEAFF. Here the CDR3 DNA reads TGCGCCAGCAGCTTGGCCACCGACAGACTGAACACTGAAGCTTTCTTT. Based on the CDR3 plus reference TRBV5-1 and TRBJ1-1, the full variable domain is KAGVTQTPRYLIKTRGQQVTLSCSPISGHRSVSWYQQTPGQGLQFLFEYFSETQRNKGNFPGRFSGRQFSNSRSEMNVSTLELGDSALYLCASSLATDRLNTEAFFGQGTRLTVV.

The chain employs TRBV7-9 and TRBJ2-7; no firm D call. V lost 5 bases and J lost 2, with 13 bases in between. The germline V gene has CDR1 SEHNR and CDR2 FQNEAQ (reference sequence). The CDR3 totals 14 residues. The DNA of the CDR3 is TGTGCCAGCAGCAGAGATCTAGTTCCCTACGAGCAGTACTTC. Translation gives CASSRDLVPYEQYF.

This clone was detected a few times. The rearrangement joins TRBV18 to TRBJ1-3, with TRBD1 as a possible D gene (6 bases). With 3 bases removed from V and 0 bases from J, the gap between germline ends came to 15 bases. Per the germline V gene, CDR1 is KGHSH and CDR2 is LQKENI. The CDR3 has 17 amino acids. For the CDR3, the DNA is TGTGCCAGCTCACCTCAGATGGGACAACTCTCTGGAAACACCATATATTTT. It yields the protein CASSPQMGQLSGNTIYF.

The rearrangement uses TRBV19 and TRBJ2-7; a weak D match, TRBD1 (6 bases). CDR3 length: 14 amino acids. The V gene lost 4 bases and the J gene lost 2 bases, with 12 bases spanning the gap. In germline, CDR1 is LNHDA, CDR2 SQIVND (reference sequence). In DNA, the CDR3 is TGTGCCAGTAGTACTCGACAGGCTACCTACGAGCAGTACTTC. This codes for CASSTRQATYEQYF.

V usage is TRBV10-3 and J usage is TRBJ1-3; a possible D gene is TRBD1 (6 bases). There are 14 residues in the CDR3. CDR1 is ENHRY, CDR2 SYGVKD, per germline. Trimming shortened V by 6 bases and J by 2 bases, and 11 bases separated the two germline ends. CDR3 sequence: CAISPGTTGNTIYF. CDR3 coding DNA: TGTGCCATCAGCCCTGGGACAACTGGAAACACCATATATTTT.

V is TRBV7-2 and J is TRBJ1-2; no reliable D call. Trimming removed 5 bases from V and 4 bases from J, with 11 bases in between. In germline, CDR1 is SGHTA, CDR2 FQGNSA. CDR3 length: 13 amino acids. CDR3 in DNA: TGTGCCAGCAGCACCGGTGGGAGCTATGGCTACACCTTC. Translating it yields CASSTGGSYGYTF.

The CDR3 reads CASSEVLDTEAFF. The CDR3, as DNA: TGTGCCAGCAGTGAAGTTCTCGACACTGAAGCTTTCTTT. The V and J genes are TRBV2 and TRBJ1-1, with no clear D. CDR1 is SNHLY and CDR2 is FYNNEI in the germline V gene. Trimming shortened V by 1 base and J by 3 bases, and 6 bases separated the two germline ends. CDR3 length: 13 amino acids. The whole variable domain, filled in from reference TRBV2 and TRBJ1-1, reads EPEVTQTPSHQVTQMGQEVILRCVPISNHLYFYWYRQILGQKVEFLVSFYNNEISEKSEIFDDQFSVERPDGSNFTLKIRSTKLEDSAMYFCASSEVLDTEAFFGQGTRLTVV.